The sequence of this T cell receptor beta chain was determined in a study of blood T cells in healthy people across ages. Study-level findings and limits: Researchers report that TCR beta diversity correlated strongly with naive T cell percentage.

Using a J-beta primer mix together with a sample-barcoded 5' primer, a second PCR was run for about 6 to 11 cycles. TCRdb reprocessed the 5' RACE reads via MiXCR and lists one record per CDR3 protein. This repertoire shows some 800,000 distinct CDR3 sequences, approximately 25% found once; its top ten account for more than 3%. The amount of total RNA extracted per sample was at least 6 micrograms. As for this clonotype: What it recognizes is unknown.

Germline assignment: CDR1 SGDLS and CDR2 YYNGEE. This CDR3 region has 13 residues. These data also formed part of another study, on T cells of mothers and their children. From that report: Sequencing got over 8 million TCR beta CDR3 reads from each mother and approximately 3 million from each child. No persistent microchimeric T cell clones were detected.

This clonotype was sampled from a boy between 10 and 17 years old in good health. The rearrangement uses TRBV9 and TRBJ2-5; D is undetermined. Gene TRBJ2-1 matches the end of the DNA better, so the J call may be wrong. Sequencing was performed on blood. CDR3 nucleotides: TGTGCCAGCAGCGTAAGTGGTCTCAATGAGCAGTTCTTC. It yields the protein CASSVSGLNEQFF.